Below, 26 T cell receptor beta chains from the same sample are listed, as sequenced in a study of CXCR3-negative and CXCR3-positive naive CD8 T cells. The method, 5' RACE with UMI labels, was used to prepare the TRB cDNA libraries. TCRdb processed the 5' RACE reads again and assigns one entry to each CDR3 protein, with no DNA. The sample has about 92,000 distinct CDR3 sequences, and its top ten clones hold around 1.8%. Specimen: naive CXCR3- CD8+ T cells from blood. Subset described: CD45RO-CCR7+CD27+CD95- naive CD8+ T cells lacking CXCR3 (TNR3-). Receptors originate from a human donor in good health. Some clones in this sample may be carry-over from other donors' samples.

The CDR3 is CASSHGGGSYEQYF. V gene TRBV4-2 combines with J gene TRBJ2-7; there is no DNA to check the TCRdb D call of TRBD1. Looked up from germline, CDR1 is LGHNA and CDR2 is YNFKEQ. The CDR3 covers 14 residues.

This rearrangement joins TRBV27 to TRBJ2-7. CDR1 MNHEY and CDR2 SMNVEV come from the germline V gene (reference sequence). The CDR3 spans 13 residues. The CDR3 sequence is CASSLLRGYEQYF.

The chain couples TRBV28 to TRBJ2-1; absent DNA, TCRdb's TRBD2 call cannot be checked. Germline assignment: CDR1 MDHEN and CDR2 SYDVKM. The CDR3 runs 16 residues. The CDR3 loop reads CASSSPRGAAYNEQFF.

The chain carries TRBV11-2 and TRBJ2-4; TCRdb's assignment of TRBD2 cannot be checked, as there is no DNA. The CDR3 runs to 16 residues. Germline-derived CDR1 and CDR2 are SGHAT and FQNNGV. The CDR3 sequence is CASSLPTVGGRNIQYF.

The CDR3 loop is CASSLPTGGGEDEQFF. The chain couples TRBV4-1 to TRBJ2-1; the D call from TCRdb, TRBD2, cannot be confirmed without DNA. The CDR3 extends over 16 amino acids. Per germline, CDR1 MGHRA and CDR2 YSYEKL.

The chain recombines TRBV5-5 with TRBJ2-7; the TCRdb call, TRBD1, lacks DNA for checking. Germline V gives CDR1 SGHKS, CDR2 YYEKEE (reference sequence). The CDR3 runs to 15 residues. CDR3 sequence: CASSLAPGQTYEQYF.

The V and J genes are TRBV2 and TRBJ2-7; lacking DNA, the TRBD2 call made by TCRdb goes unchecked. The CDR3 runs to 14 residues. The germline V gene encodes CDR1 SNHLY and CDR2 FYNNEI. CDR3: CASSERDYSYEQYF. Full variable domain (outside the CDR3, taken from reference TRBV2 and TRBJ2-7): EPEVTQTPSHQVTQMGQEVILRCVPISNHLYFYWYRQILGQKVEFLVSFYNNEISEKSEIFDDQFSVERPDGSNFTLKIRSTKLEDSAMYFCASSERDYSYEQYFGPGTRLTVT.

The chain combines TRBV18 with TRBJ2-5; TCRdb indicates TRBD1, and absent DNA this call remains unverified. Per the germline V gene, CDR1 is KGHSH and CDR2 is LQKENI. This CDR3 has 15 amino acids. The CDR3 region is CASSWDKPGQETQYF.

CDR3 residues: CASSKTGLRNEQFF. V is TRBV28 and J is TRBJ2-1; TCRdb outputs TRBD1, but without DNA this stays unchecked. Germline V gives CDR1 MDHEN, CDR2 SYDVKM. This CDR3 has 14 residues.

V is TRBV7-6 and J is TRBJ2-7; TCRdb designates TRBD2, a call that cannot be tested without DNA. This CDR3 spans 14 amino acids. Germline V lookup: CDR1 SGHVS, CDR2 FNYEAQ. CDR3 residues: CASSQGLSAYEQYF.

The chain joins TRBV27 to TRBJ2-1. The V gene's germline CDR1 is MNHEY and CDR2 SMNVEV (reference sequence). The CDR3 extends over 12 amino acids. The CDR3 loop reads CASSQKYNEQFF.

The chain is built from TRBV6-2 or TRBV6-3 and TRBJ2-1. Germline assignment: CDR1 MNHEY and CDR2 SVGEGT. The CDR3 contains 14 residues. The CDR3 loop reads CASSYDSSYNEQFF.

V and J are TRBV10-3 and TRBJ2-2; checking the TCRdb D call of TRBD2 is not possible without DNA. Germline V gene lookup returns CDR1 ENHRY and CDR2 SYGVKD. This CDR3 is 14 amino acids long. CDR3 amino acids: CAIQREGLSGELFF.

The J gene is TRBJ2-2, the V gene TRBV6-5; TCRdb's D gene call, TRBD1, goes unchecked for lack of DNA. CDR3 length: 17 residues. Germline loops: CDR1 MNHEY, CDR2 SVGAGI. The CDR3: CASSYSMGGLNTGELFF.

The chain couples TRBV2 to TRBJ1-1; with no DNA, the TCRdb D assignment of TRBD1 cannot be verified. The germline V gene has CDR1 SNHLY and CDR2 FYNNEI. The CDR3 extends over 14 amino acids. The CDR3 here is CASSSGVGDTEAFF.

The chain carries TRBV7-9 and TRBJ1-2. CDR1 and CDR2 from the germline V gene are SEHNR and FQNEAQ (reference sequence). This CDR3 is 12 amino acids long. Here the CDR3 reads CASSLSVGGYTF.

The CDR3 loop is CASSPPTGLLNAFF. The chain carries TRBV18 and TRBJ1-1; no DNA is available, so the TRBD1 call from TCRdb remains unchecked. Germline values: CDR1 KGHSH, CDR2 LQKENI. This CDR3 spans 14 amino acids.

The CDR3: CASSPGPEDGYTF. This rearrangement joins TRBV7-3 to TRBJ1-2; no DNA is available, so the TRBD1 call from TCRdb remains unchecked. This CDR3 has 13 amino acids. Germline CDR1 SGHTA, CDR2 FQGTGA.

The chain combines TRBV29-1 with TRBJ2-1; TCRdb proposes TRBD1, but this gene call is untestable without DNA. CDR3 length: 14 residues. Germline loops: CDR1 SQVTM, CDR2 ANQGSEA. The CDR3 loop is CSVEKAGDYNEQFF.

The CDR3 region is CASALGEQPQHF. The chain carries TRBV12-5 and TRBJ1-5; absent DNA, TCRdb's TRBD1 call cannot be checked. The CDR3 has 12 residues. The germline V gene encodes CDR1 LGHNT and CDR2 FRNRAP.

CDR3: CASTLSGGAYNEQFF. The gene calls are TRBV6-5 and TRBJ2-1; there is no DNA to check the TCRdb D call of TRBD1. Germline V gene data show CDR1 as MNHEY and CDR2 as SVGAGI. This CDR3 is built from 15 residues.

The CDR3 here is CASSLTGSTGELFF. The chain has TRBV28 and TRBJ2-2; TCRdb selects TRBD1, and the lack of DNA leaves this call unchecked. Germline V gene lookup returns CDR1 MDHEN and CDR2 SYDVKM. CDR3 length: 14 residues.

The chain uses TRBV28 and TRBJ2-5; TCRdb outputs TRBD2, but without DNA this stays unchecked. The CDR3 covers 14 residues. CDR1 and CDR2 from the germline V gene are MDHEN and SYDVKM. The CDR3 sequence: CASSLTAGGETQYF.

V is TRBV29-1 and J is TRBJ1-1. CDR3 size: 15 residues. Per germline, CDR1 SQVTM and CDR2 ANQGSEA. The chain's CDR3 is CSVSSIEYMNTEAFF.

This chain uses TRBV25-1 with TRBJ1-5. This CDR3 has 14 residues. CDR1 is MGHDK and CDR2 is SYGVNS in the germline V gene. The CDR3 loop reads CASSDGASNQPQHF. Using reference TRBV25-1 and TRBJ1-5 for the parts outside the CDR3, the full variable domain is EADIYQTPRYLVIGTGKKITLECSQTMGHDKMYWYQQDPGMELHLIHYSYGVNSTEKGDLSSESTVSRIRTEHFPLTLESARPSHTSQYLCASSDGASNQPQHFGDGTRLSIL.

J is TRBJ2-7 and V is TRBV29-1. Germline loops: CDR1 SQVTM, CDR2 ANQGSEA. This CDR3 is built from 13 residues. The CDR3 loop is CSVGSGLGYEQYF.